This T cell receptor (beta chain) derives from a study of beta chain features in type 1 diabetes (dated by TCRdb to the late 2010s). About the investigation overall: No differences in mean age, gender distribution, total cell number or subset yield were found between patients and healthy donors. Regulatory and stem cell-like memory subsets were isolated from only 8 patients and about eight healthy donors, whereas naive and central memory subsets came from all 30 or so donors. A total of about 100,000,000 sorted cells were examined across all samples, and RNA yield correlated strongly with the number of cells per subset. The study compared TCRB repertoires of sorted circulating CD4+ T cell subsets between recently diagnosed type 1 diabetes patients and matched healthy donors. The study at large found these results: Naive, central memory and regulatory TCRB repertoires appeared more similar among patients than among healthy donors. Because cDNA rather than genomic DNA was sequenced, highly expressing activated cells could have been over-represented, although no difference in activation and CD3 levels was found between groups. Patients with type 1 diabetes made fewer insertions and deleted more nucleotides at VDJ recombination sites, implying thymic rearrangement abnormalities. Type 1 diabetes patients showed a moderate but significant shortening of TCRB CDR3 length in all four CD4+ subsets. Only small numbers of individuals were included in the HLA sub-analyses, which left unresolved whether HLA type had any influence on TCRB rearrangement. Shorter templates might be favored by PCR, yet because patient and control samples were amplified and corrected together, any such skew would affect both groups equally.

The sample holds a few counts of this clone. Its recognized antigen is unknown. Base quality data are lacking; no much larger clone is found one base away. All of the isolated RNA was reverse transcribed with the High Capacity cDNA Reverse Transcription Kit, so expressed TCRB transcripts were sequenced. Naive, central memory and regulatory T cell samples underwent deep immunoSEQ sequencing, averaging roughly 3.4 million total reads per sample. Sorted cells were lysed in RLT buffer, and RNA was extracted using DNase-treated RNeasy Micro or Mini kits according to cell number. To prevent cross-contamination, each cell subset was processed individually, whereas patient and healthy donor samples were processed jointly. The immunoSEQ multiplex PCR was used to amplify TCRB sequences from cDNA, yielding 87-bp fragments that span the CDR3 region. Sequencing of the amplicons was performed on the Illumina HiSeq platform. On the authors' methods: Synthetic template baselines were used to correct PCR bias computationally, reads within Hamming distance 2 were collapsed, and singletons that could not be merged were discarded. Reads were aligned to IMGT to assign V, D and J genes, CDR3 length, and insertions or deletions at six rearrangement sites. Clonotype counts were normalized to sorted cell number within each subset before computing true diversity and Gini coefficients with the tcR R package. The overlap coefficient, calculated on TCRB nucleotide sequences, was used to quantify repertoire sharing. As a proxy for the pre-selection repertoire, out-of-frame TCRB sequences from naive cells were analyzed. TCRdb limited this immuneACCESS table to in-frame rearrangements with V and J called. A share of clones is missing; checked studies link under half to unresolved V genes, and the rest is unexplained. V, J and clone size derive from that table, while D and trimming were established from the DNA sequence. The sample includes under 800,000 clones, with roughly 15% observed a single time. The ten largest clones represent under 0.095% of the sample.

A single peripheral blood draw of roughly 0.11 L on average was collected from each donor into heparinised tubes. Using a panel that included CD45RO, CCR7, CD25, CD127, CD95 and CD27, naive, central memory, regulatory and stem cell-like memory CD4+ T cells were sorted on a BD FACSAria II. A purity above 98% was achieved for all sorted populations. Right away, PBMCs were isolated by Lymphoprep density gradient centrifugation and were stained directly, with no culture step. Samples were stained and sorted in pairs, with one healthy donor and one patient per experiment, so that batch effects were minimized. After removal of 1 base from V and 7 bases from J, the junction retains 9 bases not matched to a gene. According to the germline V gene, CDR1 reads SGHNT and CDR2 reads YENEEA. The CDR3 has 16 amino acids, counting the end cysteine and phenylalanine. Here the CDR3 DNA is all that survives: 48 bases in frame from base 1.

Sequencing was carried out using naive CD4+ T cells from blood. In the paper's terms, the cell subset or site label means: true naive CD4+ T cells. This chain is built from TRBV11-3 and TRBJ2-2, and 7 junctional nucleotides match TRBD1. The TCR comes from a man between 18 and 29 years old in good health. The sequenced DNA: TGTGCCAGCAGCTTAGCGGCCAACAGGGGTGGCGGGGAGCTGTTTTTT. It codes for CASSLAANRGGGELFF.